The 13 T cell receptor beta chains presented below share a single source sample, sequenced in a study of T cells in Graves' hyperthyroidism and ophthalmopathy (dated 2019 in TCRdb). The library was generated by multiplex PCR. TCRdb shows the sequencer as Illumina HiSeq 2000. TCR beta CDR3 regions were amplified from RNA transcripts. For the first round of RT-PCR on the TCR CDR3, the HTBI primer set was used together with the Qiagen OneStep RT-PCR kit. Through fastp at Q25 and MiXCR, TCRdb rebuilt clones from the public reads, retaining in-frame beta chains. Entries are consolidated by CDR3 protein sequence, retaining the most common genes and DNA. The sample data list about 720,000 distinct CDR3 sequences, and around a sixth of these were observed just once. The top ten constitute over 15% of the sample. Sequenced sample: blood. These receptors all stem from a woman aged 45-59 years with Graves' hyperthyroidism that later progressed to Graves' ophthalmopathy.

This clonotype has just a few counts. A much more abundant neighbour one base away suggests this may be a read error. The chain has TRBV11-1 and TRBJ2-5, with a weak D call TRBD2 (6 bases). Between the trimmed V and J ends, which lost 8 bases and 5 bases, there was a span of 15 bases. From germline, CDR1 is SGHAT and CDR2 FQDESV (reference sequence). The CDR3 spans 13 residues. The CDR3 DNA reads TGTGCCAGCCGCGGGGACTTACTGGAGACCCAGTACTTC. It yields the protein CASRGDLLETQYF. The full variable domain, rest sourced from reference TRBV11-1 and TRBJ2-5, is EAEVAQSPRYKITEKSQAVAFWCDPISGHATLYWYRQILGQGPELLVQFQDESVVDDSQLPKDRFSAERLKGVDSTLKIQPAELGDSAMYLCASRGDLLETQYFGPGTRLLVL.

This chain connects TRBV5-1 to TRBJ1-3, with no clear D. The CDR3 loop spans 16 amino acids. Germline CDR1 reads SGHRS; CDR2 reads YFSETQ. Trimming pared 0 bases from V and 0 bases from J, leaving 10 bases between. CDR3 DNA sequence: TGCGCCAGCAGCTTGGAAACAGCCTCCTCTGGAAACACCATATATTTT. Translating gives CASSLETASSGNTIYF.

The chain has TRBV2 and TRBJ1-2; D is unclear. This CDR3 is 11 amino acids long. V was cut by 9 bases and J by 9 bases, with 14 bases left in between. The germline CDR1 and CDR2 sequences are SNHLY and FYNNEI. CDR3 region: CARVGRYSYTF. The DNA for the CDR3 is TGTGCCAGGGTAGGACGGTATAGCTACACCTTC.

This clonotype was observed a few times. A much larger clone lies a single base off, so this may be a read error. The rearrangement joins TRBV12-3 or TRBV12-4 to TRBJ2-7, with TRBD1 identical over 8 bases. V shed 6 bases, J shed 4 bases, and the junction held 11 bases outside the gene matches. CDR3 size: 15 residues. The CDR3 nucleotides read TGTGCCAGCAGGTTACGGCCCACAGGGGGGTACGAGCAGTACTTC. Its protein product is CASRLRPTGGYEQYF.

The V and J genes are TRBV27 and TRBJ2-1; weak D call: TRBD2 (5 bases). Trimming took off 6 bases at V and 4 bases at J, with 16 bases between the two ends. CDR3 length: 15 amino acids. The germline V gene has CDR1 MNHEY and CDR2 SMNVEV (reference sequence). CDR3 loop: CASRPGVGSYNEQFF. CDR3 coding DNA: TGTGCCAGCAGGCCCGGGGTCGGGTCTTACAATGAGCAGTTCTTC.

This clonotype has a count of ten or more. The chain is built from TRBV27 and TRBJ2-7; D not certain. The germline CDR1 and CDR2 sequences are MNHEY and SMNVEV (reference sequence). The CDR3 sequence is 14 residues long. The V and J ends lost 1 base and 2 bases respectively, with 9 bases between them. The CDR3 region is CASSLFPRTYEQYF. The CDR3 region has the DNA TGTGCCAGCAGTTTATTCCCCCGAACCTACGAGCAGTACTTC.

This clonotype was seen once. The CDR3: CSARDANGAGAGMNTEAFF. The CDR3 DNA follows: TGCAGTGCTAGAGATGCAAATGGGGCAGGGGCAGGGATGAACACTGAAGCTTTCTTT. The rearrangement joins TRBV20-1 to TRBJ1-1; weak D call: TRBD1 (6 bases). CDR3 length: 19 residues. Germline loops: CDR1 DFQATT, CDR2 SNEGSKA (reference sequence). V lost 0 bases and J lost 0, with 23 bases in between.

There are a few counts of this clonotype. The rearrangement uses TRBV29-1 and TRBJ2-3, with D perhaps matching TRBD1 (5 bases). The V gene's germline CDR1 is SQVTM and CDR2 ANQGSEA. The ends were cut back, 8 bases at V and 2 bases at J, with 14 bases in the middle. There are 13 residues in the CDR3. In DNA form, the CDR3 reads TGCAGCTCAATGGGGCTAATCACAGATACGCAGTATTTT. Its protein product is CSSMGLITDTQYF.

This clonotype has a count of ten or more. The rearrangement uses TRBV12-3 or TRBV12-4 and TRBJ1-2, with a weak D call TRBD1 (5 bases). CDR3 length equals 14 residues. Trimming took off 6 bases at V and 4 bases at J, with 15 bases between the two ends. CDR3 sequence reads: CASSLGTRFYGYTF. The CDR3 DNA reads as TGTGCCAGCAGCCTGGGGACGAGGTTCTATGGCTACACCTTC.

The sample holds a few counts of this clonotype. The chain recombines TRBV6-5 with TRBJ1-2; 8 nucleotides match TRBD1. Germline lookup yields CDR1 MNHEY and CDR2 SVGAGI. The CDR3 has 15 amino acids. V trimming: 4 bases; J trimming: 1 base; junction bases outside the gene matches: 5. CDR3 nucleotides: TGTGCCAGCAGTTTAGGGACAGGCTTTAACTATGGCTACACCTTC. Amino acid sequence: CASSLGTGFNYGYTF.

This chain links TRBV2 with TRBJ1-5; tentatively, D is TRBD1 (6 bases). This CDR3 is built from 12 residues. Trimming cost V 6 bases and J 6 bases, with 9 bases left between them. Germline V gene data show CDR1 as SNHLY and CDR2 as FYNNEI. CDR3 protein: CASRDSFQPQHF. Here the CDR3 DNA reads TGTGCCAGCAGGGACAGTTTTCAGCCCCAGCATTTT.

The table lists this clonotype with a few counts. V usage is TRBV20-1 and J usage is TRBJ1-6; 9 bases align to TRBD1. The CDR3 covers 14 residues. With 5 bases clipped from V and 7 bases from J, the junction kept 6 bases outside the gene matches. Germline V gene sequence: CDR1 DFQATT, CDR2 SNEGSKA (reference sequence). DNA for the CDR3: TGCAGTGCTGATACCGGGACAGGGAATTCACCCCTCCACTTT. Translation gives CSADTGTGNSPLHF.

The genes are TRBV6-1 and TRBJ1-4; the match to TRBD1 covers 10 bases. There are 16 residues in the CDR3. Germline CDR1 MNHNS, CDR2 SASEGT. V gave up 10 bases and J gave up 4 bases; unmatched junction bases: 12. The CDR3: CATTTGTGEFNEKLFF. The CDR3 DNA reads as TGTGCCACCACCACCGGGACAGGGGAATTTAATGAAAAACTGTTTTTT.